Below, 14 T cell receptor beta chains from the same sample are listed, as sequenced in a study of identical twins. TCRdb used MiXCR to reprocess the 5' RACE reads, holding one entry per CDR3 protein. The sample contains around 470,000 distinct CDR3 sequences, 12% to 15% of which appear only once. These records were also assigned to another study, of yellow fever vaccine responses in identical twins.

What was sequenced was CD4+ T cells sorted from blood. The receptors here all came from a woman aged 18-29 years in good health.

The chain joins TRBV11-3 to TRBJ2-1, with 15 nucleotides matching TRBD2. CDR3 length: 16 amino acids. V was pared by 5 bases and J by 6 bases, with 5 bases of the junction left unmatched. Germline lookup yields CDR1 SGHNT and CDR2 YENEEA. The CDR3 sequence is CASSPGTSGGLNEQFF. The DNA for the CDR3 is TGTGCCAGCAGCCCCGGGACTAGCGGGGGGCTCAATGAGCAGTTCTTC.

This clonotype was seen a few times. The chain carries TRBV20-1 and TRBJ2-7, with 8 bases lining up with TRBD1. The V and J ends lost 5 bases and 5 bases, in that order; junction bases with no gene match: 2. The length of the CDR3 is 11 residues. In germline, CDR1 is DFQATT, CDR2 SNEGSKA (reference sequence). The CDR3 here is CSAVTGDEQYF. The CDR3 DNA reads TGCAGTGCTGTGACAGGGGACGAGCAGTACTTC.

The chain uses TRBV2 and TRBJ2-1; 7 nucleotides line up with TRBD2. Germline V gene lookup returns CDR1 SNHLY and CDR2 FYNNEI. The CDR3 loop spans 14 amino acids. The V segment lost 8 bases and the J segment 4 bases; nucleotides outside the gene matches: 8. The CDR3 loop reads CASALLAEYNEQFF. The DNA for the CDR3 is TGTGCCAGCGCTCTTCTAGCGGAATACAATGAGCAGTTCTTC. Complete variable domain (other parts from reference TRBV2 and TRBJ2-1): EPEVTQTPSHQVTQMGQEVILRCVPISNHLYFYWYRQILGQKVEFLVSFYNNEISEKSEIFDDQFSVERPDGSNFTLKIRSTKLEDSAMYFCASALLAEYNEQFFGPGTRLTVL.

V usage is TRBV18 and J usage is TRBJ2-3; TRBD2 aligns across 9 bases. The CDR3 spans 18 residues. Germline-derived CDR1 and CDR2 are KGHSH and LQKENI. V lost 2 bases to trimming and J lost 2 bases; unmatched junction nucleotides: 11. DNA of the CDR3: TGTGCCAGCTCACCATTCGGAGGTAGCGGGGGAAACACAGATACGCAGTATTTT. This encodes CASSPFGGSGGNTDTQYF.

The J gene is TRBJ2-7, the V gene TRBV10-3; TRBD2 is a possible D gene (5 bases). The germline V gene encodes CDR1 ENHRY and CDR2 SYGVKD. This CDR3 comprises 15 residues. The V gene lost 3 bases and the J gene lost 2 bases, with 14 bases spanning the gap. The CDR3: CAISELGLGTYEQYF. CDR3 sequence (DNA): TGTGCCATCAGTGAACTGGGTCTCGGGACCTACGAGCAGTACTTC.

This clonotype has more than one count but fewer than ten. This sequence joins TRBV20-1 and TRBJ2-5, with D perhaps matching TRBD2 (5 bases). Trimming pared 5 bases from V and 1 base from J, leaving 8 bases between. The CDR3 has 12 residues. The germline CDR1 and CDR2 sequences are DFQATT and SNEGSKA (reference sequence). This CDR3 is CSASTSQETQYF. The CDR3 DNA follows: TGCAGTGCTTCCACTAGCCAAGAGACCCAGTACTTC.

This clonotype has only one observation. One end of the junction is discordant with germline, which a read error may explain. The genes are TRBV10-3 and TRBJ1-5; no reliable D call. Germline V gene data show CDR1 as ENHRY and CDR2 as SYGVKD. The CDR3 length is 13 residues. The CDR3 region is CAINELPDQPQHF. The CDR3 nucleotides are TGTGCCATCAATGAGCTTCCAGATCAGCCCCAGCATTTT.

In this sample, this clonotype turned up many times. The V gene is TRBV20-1, the J gene TRBJ2-7, with 9 nucleotides matching TRBD2. The CDR3 is 15 residues long. The germline gives CDR1 DFQATT, CDR2 SNEGSKA (reference sequence). V lost 1 base and J lost 2; bases outside the gene matches: 6. The CDR3 DNA is TGCAGTGCTAGAGGACTAGCGGAGTCCCCCTACGAGCAGTACTTC. Its translation: CSARGLAESPYEQYF.

This clonotype was seen at least ten times. V and J are TRBV20-1 and TRBJ2-1, with D maybe TRBD2 (6 bases). Trimming removed 6 bases at V and 0 bases at J, with 15 bases between. Germline values: CDR1 DFQATT, CDR2 SNEGSKA (reference sequence). The CDR3 sequence is 15 residues long. CDR3 DNA sequence: TGCAGTGCCAACTGGGACTCCCTCTCCTACAATGAGCAGTTCTTC. Amino acids: CSANWDSLSYNEQFF.

This chain connects TRBV7-9 to TRBJ2-5; D is unclear. The CDR3 consists of 16 residues. V was trimmed by 4 bases and J by 2 bases, leaving 17 bases between them. The germline V gene encodes CDR1 SEHNR and CDR2 FQNEAQ (reference sequence). CDR3 DNA sequence: TGTGCCAGCAGCTCAAAGGCCCCGACCCCACAAGAGACCCAGTACTTC. Protein product: CASSSKAPTPQETQYF.

The V call is TRBV3-1, the J call TRBJ1-1, with 7 bases identical to TRBD1. CDR1 and CDR2 from the germline V gene are LGHDT and YNNKEL (reference sequence). The V gene end was trimmed by 3 bases and the J gene end by 4 bases; junction bases not matched to a gene: 2. CDR3 length: 13 amino acids. The CDR3 loop reads CASSHSGGTEAFF. Here the CDR3 DNA reads TGTGCCAGCAGCCATTCAGGGGGCACTGAAGCTTTCTTT.

A few counts support this clonotype. The CDR3 DNA sequence: TGTGCCAGCAGCCAAGTTCGACTAGCGGGAGGTGCGGCCCAGTACTTC. As protein: CASSQVRLAGGAAQYF. The V gene is TRBV3-1, the J gene TRBJ2-5, with TRBD2 matching 13 bases. V trimming: 1 base; J trimming: 9 bases; junction bases outside the gene matches: 8. This CDR3 has 16 amino acids. Germline CDR1 and CDR2: LGHDT and YNNKEL (reference sequence).

This clonotype has just a few counts. This chain uses TRBV12-3 or TRBV12-4 with TRBJ2-2, with D perhaps matching TRBD2 (6 bases). V dropped 7 bases and J dropped 5 bases, with 23 bases sitting between them. This CDR3 is built from 17 residues. The CDR3 here is CASKLGLTLVRTGELFF. CDR3 nucleotide sequence: TGTGCCAGCAAATTGGGACTCACCCTTGTTCGGACCGGGGAGCTGTTTTTT.

The genes are TRBV6-5 and TRBJ2-5; D might be TRBD1 (6 bases). V was clipped by 1 base and J by 2 bases, with 8 bases between them. Germline assignment: CDR1 MNHEY and CDR2 SVGAGI. This CDR3 region has 14 residues. Here the CDR3 reads CASSYWTEQETQYF. DNA of the CDR3: TGTGCCAGCAGTTACTGGACAGAACAAGAGACCCAGTACTTC.